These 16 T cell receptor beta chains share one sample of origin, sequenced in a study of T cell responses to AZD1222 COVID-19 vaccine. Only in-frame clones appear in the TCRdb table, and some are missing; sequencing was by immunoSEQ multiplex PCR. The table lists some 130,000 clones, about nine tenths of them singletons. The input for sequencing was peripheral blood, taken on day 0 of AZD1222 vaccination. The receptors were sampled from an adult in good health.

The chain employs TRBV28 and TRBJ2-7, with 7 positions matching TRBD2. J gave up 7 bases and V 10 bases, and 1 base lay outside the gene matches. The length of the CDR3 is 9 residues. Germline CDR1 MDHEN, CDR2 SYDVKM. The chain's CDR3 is CATGGEQYF. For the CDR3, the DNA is TGTGCCACGGGAGGAGAGCAGTACTTC.

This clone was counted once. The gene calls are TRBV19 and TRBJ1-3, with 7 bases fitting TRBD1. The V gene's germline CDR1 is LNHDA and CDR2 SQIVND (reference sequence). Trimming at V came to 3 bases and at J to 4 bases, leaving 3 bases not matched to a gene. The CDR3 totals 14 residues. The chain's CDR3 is CASSIRGSGNTIYF. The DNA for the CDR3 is TGTGCCAGTAGTATCAGGGGGTCGGGAAACACCATATATTTT.

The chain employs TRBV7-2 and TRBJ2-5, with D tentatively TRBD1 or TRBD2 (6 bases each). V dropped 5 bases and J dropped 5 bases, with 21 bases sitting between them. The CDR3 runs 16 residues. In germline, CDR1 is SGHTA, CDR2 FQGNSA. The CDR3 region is CASSPERRGNRETQYF. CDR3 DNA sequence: TGTGCCAGCAGCCCCGAGAGGAGGGGGAACCGGGAGACCCAGTACTTC.

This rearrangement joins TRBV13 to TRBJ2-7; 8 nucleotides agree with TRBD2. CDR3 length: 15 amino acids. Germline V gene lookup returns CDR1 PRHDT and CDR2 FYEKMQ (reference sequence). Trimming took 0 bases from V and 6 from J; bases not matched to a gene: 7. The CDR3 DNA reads TGTGCCAGCAGCTTAGGCCGAGGTAGCGGGGCCGAGCAGTACTTC. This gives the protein CASSLGRGSGAEQYF. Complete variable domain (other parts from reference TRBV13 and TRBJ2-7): AAGVIQSPRHLIKEKRETATLKCYPIPRHDTVYWYQQGPGQDPQFLISFYEKMQSDKGSIPDRFSAQQFSDYHSELNMSSLELGDSALYFCASSLGRGSGAEQYFGPGTRLTVT.

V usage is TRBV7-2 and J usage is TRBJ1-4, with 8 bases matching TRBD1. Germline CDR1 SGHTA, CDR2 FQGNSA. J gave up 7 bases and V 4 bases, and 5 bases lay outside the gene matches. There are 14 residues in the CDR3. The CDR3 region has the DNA TGTGCCAGCAGCTCAGACAGGGGAAGTGAAAAACTGTTTTTT. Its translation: CASSSDRGSEKLFF.

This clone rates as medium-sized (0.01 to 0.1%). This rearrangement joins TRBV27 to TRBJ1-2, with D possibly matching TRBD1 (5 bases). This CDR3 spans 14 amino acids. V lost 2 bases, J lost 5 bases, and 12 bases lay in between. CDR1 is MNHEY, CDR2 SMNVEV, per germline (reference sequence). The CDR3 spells CASSLSPGQYGYTF. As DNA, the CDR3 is TGTGCCAGCAGTTTAAGTCCAGGGCAATATGGCTACACCTTC.

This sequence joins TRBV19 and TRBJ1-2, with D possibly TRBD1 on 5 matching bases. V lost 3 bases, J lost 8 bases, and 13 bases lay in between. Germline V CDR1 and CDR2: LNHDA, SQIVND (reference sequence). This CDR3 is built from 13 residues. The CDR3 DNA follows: TGTGCCAGTAGTATGTTGGGGCTGCAAGGCTACACCTTC. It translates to CASSMLGLQGYTF.

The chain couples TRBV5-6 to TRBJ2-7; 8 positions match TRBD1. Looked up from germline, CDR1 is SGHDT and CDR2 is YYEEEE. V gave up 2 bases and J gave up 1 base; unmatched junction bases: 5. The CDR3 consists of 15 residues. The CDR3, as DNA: TGTGCCAGCAGCTTTAGGGGGACAGGTTCCTACGAGCAGTACTTC. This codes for CASSFRGTGSYEQYF.

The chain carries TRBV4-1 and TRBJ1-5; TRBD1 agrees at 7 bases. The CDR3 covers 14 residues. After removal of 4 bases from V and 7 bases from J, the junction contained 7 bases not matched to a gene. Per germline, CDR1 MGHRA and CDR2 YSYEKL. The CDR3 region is CASSLSEGAQPQHF. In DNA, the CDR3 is TGCGCCAGCAGCCTCAGCGAGGGGGCGCAGCCCCAGCATTTT.

CDR3 region: CATSLVPGRGALFF. The DNA of the CDR3 is TGTGCCACCAGCCTGGTGCCGGGACGTGGAGCGCTGTTTTTT. The chain links TRBV15 to TRBJ2-2; D is tentatively TRBD1 or TRBD2 (5 bases each). V gave up 5 bases and J gave up 13 bases, with 20 bases separating them. The CDR3 is made up of 14 amino acids. The V gene's germline CDR1 is LNHNV and CDR2 YYDKDF (reference sequence).

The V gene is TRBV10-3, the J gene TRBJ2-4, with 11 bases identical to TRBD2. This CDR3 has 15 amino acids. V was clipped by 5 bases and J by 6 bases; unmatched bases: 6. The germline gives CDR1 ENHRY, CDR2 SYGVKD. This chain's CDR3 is CAISQGTSGSNIQYF. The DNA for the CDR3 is TGTGCCATCAGTCAAGGGACTAGCGGTTCAAACATTCAGTACTTC.

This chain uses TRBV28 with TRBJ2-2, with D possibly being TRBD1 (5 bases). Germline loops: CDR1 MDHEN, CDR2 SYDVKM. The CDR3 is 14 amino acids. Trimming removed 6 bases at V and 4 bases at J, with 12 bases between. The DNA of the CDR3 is TGTGCCAGCAGCTCAGGTGGGGCCACCGGGGAGCTGTTTTTT. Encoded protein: CASSSGGATGELFF.

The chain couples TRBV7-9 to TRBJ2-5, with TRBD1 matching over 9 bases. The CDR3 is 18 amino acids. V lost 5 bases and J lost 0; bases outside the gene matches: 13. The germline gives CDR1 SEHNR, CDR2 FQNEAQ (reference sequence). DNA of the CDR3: TGTGCCAGCAGCACTTTACCCGGGACAGGGAACGACCAAGAGACCCAGTACTTC. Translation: CASSTLPGTGNDQETQYF.

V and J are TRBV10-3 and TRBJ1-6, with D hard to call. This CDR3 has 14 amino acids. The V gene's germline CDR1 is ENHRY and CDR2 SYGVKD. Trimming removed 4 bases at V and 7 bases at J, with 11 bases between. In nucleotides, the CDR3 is TGTGCCATCAGTGTAGGGCTTATGAATTCACCCCTCCACTTT. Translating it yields CAISVGLMNSPLHF.

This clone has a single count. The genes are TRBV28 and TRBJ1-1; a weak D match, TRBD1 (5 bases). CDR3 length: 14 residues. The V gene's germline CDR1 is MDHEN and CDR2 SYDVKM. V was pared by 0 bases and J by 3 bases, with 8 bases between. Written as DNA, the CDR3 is TGTGCCAGCAGTTTATGGAGGGGAGACACTGAAGCTTTCTTT. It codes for CASSLWRGDTEAFF.

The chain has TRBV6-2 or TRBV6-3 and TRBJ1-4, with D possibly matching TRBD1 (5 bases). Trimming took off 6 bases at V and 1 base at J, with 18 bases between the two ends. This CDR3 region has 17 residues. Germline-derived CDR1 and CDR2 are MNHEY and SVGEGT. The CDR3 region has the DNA TGTGCCAGCAGCCCTGGACACCTTCAGATAACTAATGAAAAACTGTTTTTT. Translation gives CASSPGHLQITNEKLFF.